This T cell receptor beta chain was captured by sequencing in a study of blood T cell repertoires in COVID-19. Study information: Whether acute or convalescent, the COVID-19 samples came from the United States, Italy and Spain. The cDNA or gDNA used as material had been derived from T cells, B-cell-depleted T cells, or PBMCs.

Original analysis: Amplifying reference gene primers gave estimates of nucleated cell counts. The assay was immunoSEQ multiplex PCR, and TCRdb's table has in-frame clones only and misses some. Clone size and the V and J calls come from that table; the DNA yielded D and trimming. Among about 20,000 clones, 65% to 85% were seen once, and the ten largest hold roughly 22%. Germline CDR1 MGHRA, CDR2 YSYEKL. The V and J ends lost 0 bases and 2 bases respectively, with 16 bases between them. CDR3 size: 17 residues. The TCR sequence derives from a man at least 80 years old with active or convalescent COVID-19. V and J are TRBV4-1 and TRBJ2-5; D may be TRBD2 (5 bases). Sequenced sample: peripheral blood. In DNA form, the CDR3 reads TGCGCCAGCAGCCAAGAACCCCACGGGAACTTTCAAGAGACCCAGTACTTC. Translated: CASSQEPHGNFQETQYF.